The present TCR beta chain was sequenced within a study of blood T cell repertoires in COVID-19. At the level of the study: The analysed material was cDNA or gDNA that came from T cells, B-cell-depleted T cells, or PBMCs.

Participants' own reports of clinical history determined their cohort assignment. V shed 6 bases and J 0 bases; nucleotides not matched to a gene: 8. This CDR3 comprises 15 residues. Germline V gives CDR1 SGHTA, CDR2 FQGNSA. Per the authors' pipeline: Amplifying reference gene primers gave estimates of nucleated cell counts. Profiled with immunoSEQ multiplex PCR; TCRdb holds only in-frame clones, not every one. V and J calls plus clone size are reproduced from that table; the DNA served to infer D and trimming. This table holds approximately 250,000 clones, about 87% found once. This chain connects TRBV7-2 to TRBJ2-7; 7 bases are shared with TRBD2. Sequenced material: PBMCs or T cells enriched from blood (not recorded which). This receptor was obtained from a woman between 25 and 40 years old with acute COVID-19. The CDR3 spells CASRYRGGSSYEQYF. DNA of the CDR3: TGTGCCAGCAGATACCGAGGCGGGAGCTCCTACGAGCAGTACTTC.